The present T cell receptor (beta chain) was sequenced within a study of shared clonotypes between healthy human individuals. Study-wide findings and caveats: Sorted-subset samples were not fully sequenced, rarefaction indicated. Few donors restricted represented genetic and exposure-history diversity.

A note on this clone: Its antigen is as yet unknown.

The authors divided CD4+ cells into CD45RA+ naive and CD45RA-negative memory subsets. As handled by the study authors: Sequence data from immunoSEQ were junction-only and lacked quality scores; consequently, filtering differed. Generated by immunoSEQ multiplex PCR, the TCRdb table keeps only in-frame clones and is missing some. V and J calls and clone size come straight from that table; D and trimming were deduced from the DNA. The sample lists over 950,000 clones; roughly 80% were seen once. V lost 1 base and J lost 1, with 8 bases in between. This CDR3 contains 16 residues. In germline, CDR1 is MGHRA, CDR2 YSYEKL.

The rearrangement links TRBV4-1 to TRBJ2-6; possibly TRBD2 for D (5 bases). The sequence derives from a man between 18 and 35 years old in good health. Some clones in this sample may be carry-over from other donors' samples. The sequenced sample was memory CD4+ T cells from PBMCs. The subset was: CD45RA-negative fraction. CDR3: CASSQGPGSGANVLTF. CDR3 nucleotides: TGCGCCAGCAGCCAAGGGCCGGGATCTGGGGCCAACGTCCTGACTTTC.